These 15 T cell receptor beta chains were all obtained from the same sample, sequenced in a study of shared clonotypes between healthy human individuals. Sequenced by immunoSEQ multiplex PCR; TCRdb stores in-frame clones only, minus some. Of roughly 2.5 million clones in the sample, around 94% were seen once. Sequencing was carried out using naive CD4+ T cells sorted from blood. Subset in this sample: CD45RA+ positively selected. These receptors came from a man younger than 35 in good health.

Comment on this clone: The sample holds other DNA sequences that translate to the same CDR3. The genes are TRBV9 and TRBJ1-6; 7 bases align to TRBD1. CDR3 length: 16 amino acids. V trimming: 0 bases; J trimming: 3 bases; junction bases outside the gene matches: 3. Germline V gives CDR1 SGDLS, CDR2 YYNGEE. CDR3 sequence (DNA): TGTGCCAGCAGCGTAGGGTCAGGGGGCTATAATTCACCCCTCCACTTT. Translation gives CASSVGSGGYNSPLHF.

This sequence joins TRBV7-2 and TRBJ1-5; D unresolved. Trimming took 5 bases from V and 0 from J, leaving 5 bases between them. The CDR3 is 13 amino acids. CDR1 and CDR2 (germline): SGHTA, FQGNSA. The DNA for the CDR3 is TGTGCCAGCAGCATAATTAGCAATCAGCCCCAGCATTTT. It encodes CASSIISNQPQHF.

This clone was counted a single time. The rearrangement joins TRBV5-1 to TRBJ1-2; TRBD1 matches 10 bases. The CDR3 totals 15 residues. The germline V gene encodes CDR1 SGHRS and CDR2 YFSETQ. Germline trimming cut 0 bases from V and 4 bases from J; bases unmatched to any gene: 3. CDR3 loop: CASSLEGQGTYGYTF. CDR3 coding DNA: TGCGCCAGCAGCTTGGAGGGACAGGGGACCTATGGCTACACCTTC.

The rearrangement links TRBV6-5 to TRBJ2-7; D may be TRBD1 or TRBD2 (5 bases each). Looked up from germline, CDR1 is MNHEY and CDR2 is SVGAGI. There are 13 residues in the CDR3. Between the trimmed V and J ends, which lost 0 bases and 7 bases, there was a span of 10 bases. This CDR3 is CASSYSQWGEQYF. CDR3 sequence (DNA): TGTGCCAGCAGTTACTCCCAGTGGGGGGAGCAGTACTTC.

CDR3 in amino acids: CASSTEYRGGNIQYF. Written as DNA, the CDR3 is TGTGCCAGTAGTACAGAATACAGGGGTGGGAACATTCAGTACTTC. The V and J genes are TRBV19 and TRBJ2-4, with TRBD1 identical over 7 bases. J lost 7 bases, V lost 4 bases, and 10 bases had no gene match. From germline, CDR1 is LNHDA and CDR2 SQIVND (reference sequence). CDR3 length equals 15 residues.

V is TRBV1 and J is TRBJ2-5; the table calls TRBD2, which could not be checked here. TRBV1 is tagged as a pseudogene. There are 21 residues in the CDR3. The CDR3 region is CTSSQGGIGTSGSFPQETQYF. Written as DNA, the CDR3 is TGCACCAGCAGCCAAGGGGGAATAGGGACTAGCGGGAGTTTCCCCCAAGAGACCCAGTACTTC.

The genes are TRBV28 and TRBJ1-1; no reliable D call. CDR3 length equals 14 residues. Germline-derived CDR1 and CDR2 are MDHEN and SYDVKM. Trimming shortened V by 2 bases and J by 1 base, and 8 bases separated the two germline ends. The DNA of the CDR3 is TGTGCCAGCAGTTTACCGCCACAGAACACTGAAGCTTTCTTT. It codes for CASSLPPQNTEAFF.

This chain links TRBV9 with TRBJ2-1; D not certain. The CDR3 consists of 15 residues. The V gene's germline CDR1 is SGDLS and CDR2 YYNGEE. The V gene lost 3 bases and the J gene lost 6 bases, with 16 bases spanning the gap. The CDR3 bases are TGTGCCAGCAGCGCCCGGGCCGGAATGGGCAATGAGCAGTTCTTC. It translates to CASSARAGMGNEQFF. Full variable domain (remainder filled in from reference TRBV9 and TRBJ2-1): DSGVTQTPKHLITATGQRVTLRCSPRSGDLSVYWYQQSLDQGLQFLIQYYNGEERAKGNILERFSAQQFPDLHSELNLSSLELGDSALYFCASSARAGMGNEQFFGPGTRLTVL.

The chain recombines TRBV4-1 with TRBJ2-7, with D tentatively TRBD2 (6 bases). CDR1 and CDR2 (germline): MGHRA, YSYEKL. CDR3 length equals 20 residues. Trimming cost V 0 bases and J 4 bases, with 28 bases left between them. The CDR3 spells CASSQDWGGWRVGKGYEQYF. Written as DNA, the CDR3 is TGCGCCAGCAGCCAAGATTGGGGAGGTTGGAGAGTTGGGAAGGGGTACGAGCAGTACTTC.

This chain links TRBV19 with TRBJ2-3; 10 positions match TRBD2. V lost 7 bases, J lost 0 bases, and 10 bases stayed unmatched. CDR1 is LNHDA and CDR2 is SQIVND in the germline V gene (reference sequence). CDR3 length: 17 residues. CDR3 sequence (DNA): TGTGCCAGTACTAGCGGGGGAATCCTATCCAGCACAGATACGCAGTATTTT. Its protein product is CASTSGGILSSTDTQYF.

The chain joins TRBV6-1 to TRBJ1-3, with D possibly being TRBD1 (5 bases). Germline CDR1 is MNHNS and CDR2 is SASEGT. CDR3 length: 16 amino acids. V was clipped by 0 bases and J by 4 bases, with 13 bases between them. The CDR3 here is CASSEALGVGGNTIYF. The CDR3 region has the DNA TGTGCCAGCAGTGAAGCGCTGGGGGTAGGAGGAAACACCATATATTTT.

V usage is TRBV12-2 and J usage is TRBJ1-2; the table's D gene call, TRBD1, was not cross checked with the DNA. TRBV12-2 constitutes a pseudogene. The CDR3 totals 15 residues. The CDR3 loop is CASRFRLTAYYGYTF. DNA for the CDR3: TGTGCAAGTCGCTTCAGGCTTACGGCATACTATGGCTACACCTTC.

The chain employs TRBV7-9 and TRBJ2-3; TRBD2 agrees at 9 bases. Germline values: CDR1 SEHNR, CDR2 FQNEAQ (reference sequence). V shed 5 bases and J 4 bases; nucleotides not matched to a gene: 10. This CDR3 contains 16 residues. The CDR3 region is CASSQAGSGGSDTQYF. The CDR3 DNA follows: TGTGCCAGCAGCCAGGCTGGTAGCGGGGGTTCAGATACGCAGTATTTT.

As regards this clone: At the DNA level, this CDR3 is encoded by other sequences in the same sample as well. The chain's CDR3 is CATSRGTGGSYEQYF. In DNA form, the CDR3 reads TGTGCCACCAGCAGGGGGACAGGGGGGTCCTACGAGCAGTACTTC. The chain employs TRBV15 and TRBJ2-7, with TRBD1 matching over 11 bases. Germline CDR1 reads LNHNV; CDR2 reads YYDKDF (reference sequence). The CDR3 consists of 15 residues. V lost 3 bases, J lost 1 base, and 2 bases stayed unmatched.

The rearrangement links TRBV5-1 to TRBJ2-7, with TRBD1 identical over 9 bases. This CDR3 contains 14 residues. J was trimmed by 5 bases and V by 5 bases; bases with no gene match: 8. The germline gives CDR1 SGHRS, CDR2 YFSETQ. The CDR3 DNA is TGCGCCAGCAGGGCCGGGACAGGGTCCCACGAGCAGTACTTC. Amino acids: CASRAGTGSHEQYF.